This T cell receptor beta chain emerged from a study of blood T cell repertoires in COVID-19. Study as a whole: T cells, B-cell-depleted T cells, or PBMCs supplied cDNA or gDNA.

Generated by immunoSEQ multiplex PCR, the TCRdb table keeps only in-frame clones and is missing some. The sample lists some 290,000 clones, around nine tenths seen once, with roughly 10% in the top ten. Sequenced: peripheral blood. The TCR was taken from a woman under 40 with COVID-19, enrolled during active disease.

In DNA form, the CDR3 reads TGTGCCAGCAGCCGGATACTAGCGGGGGGCCCCCAAGAGACCCAGTACTTC. Amino acids: CASSRILAGGPQETQYF. The chain combines TRBV5-5 with TRBJ2-5, with 12 bases identical to TRBD2. This CDR3 region has 17 residues. The germline CDR1 and CDR2 sequences are SGHKS and YYEKEE (reference sequence). V shed 4 bases, J shed 1 base, and the junction held 8 bases outside the gene matches.